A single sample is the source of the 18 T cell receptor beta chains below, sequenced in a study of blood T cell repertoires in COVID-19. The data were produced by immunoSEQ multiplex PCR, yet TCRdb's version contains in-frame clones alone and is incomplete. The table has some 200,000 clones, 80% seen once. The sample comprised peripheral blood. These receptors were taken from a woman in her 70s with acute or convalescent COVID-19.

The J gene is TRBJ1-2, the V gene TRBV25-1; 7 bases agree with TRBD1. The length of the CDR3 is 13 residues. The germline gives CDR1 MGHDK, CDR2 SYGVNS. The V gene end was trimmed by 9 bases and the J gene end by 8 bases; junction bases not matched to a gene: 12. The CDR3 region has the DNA TGTGCCAGTAGAGGGACAGTTGCTTCGGGCTACACCTTC. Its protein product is CASRGTVASGYTF.

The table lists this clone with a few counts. CDR3: CASSPRGGYNSPLHF. The CDR3, as DNA: TGTGCCAGCAGCCCTAGGGGGGGTTATAATTCACCCCTCCACTTT. The chain couples TRBV3-1 (or the pseudogene TRBV3-2) to TRBJ1-6; weak D call: TRBD1 (6 bases). V was clipped by 4 bases and J by 4 bases, with 11 bases between them. CDR3 length: 15 amino acids. Germline V gene data show CDR1 as LGHDT and CDR2 as YNNKEL (reference sequence).

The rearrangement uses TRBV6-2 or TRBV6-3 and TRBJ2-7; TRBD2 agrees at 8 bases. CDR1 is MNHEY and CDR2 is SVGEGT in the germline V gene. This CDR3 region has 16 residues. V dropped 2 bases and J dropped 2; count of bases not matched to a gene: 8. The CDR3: CASSYDSSGITYEQYF. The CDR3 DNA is TGTGCCAGCAGTTACGATAGTAGCGGGATAACCTACGAGCAGTACTTC.

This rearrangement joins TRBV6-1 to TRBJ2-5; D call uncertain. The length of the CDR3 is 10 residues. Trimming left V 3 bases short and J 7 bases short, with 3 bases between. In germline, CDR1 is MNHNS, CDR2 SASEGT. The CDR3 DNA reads TGTGCCAGCAGTGAGGCGACCCAGTACTTC. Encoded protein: CASSEATQYF.

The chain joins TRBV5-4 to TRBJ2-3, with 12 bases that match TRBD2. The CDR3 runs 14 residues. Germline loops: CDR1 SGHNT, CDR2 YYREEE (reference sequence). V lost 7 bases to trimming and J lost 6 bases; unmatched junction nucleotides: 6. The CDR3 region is CASASGGVSDTQYF. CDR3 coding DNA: TGTGCCAGCGCTAGCGGGGGGGTTTCGGATACGCAGTATTTT.

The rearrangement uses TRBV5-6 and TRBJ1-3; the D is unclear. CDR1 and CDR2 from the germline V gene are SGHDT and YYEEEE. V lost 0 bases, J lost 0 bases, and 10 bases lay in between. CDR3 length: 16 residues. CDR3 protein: CASSLVPKSSGNTIYF. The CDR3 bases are TGTGCCAGCAGCTTGGTACCCAAGAGCTCTGGAAACACCATATATTTT.

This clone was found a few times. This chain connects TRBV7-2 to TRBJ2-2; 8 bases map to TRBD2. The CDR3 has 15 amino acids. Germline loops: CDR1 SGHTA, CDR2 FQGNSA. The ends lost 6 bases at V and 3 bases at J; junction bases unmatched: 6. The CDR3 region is CASRSGGYDTGELFF. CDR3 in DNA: TGTGCCAGCAGAAGCGGGGGATATGACACCGGGGAGCTGTTTTTT.

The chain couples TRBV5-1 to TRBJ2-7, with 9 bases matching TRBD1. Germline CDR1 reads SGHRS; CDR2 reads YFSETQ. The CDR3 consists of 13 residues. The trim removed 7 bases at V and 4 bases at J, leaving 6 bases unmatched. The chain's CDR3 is CASGTGNMYEQYF. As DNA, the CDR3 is TGCGCCAGCGGGACAGGGAATATGTACGAGCAGTACTTC. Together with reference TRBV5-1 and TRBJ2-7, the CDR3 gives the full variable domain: KAGVTQTPRYLIKTRGQQVTLSCSPISGHRSVSWYQQTPGQGLQFLFEYFSETQRNKGNFPGRFSGRQFSNSRSEMNVSTLELGDSALYLCASGTGNMYEQYFGPGTRLTVT.

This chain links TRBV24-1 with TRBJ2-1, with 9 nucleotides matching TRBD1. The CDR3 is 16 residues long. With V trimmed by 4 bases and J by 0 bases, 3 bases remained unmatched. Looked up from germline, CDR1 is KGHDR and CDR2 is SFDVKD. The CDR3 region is CATSEGTGISYNEQFF. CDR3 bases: TGTGCCACCAGTGAGGGGACAGGGATCTCCTACAATGAGCAGTTCTTC.

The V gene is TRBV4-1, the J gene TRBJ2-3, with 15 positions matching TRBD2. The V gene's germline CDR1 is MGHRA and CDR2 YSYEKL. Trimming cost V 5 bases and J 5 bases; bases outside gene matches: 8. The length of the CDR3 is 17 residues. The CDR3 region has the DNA TGCGCCAGCAGCAGTACACCGGGACTAGCGGGGGGAGATACGCAGTATTTT. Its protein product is CASSSTPGLAGGDTQYF.

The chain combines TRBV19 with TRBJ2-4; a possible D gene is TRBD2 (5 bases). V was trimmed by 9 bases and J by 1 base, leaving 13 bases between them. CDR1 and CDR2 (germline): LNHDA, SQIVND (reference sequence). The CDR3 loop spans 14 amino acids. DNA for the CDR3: TGTGCCAGCCTCGGGTGGGAGGCCAAAAACATTCAGTACTTC. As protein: CASLGWEAKNIQYF.

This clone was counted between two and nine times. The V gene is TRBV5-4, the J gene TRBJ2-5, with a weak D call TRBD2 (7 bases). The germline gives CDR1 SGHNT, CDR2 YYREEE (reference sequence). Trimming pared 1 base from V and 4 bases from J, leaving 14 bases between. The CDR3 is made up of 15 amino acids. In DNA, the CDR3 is TGTGCCAGCAGCTTGAGTGGGGGGGCGGGAGAGACCCAGTACTTC. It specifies CASSLSGGAGETQYF.

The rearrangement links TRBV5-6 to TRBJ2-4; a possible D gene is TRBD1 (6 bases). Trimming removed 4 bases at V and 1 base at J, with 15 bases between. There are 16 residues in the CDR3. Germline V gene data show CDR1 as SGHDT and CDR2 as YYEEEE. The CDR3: CASSSTGSGAKNIQYF. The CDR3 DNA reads TGTGCCAGCAGCAGTACAGGGTCCGGGGCCAAAAACATTCAGTACTTC.

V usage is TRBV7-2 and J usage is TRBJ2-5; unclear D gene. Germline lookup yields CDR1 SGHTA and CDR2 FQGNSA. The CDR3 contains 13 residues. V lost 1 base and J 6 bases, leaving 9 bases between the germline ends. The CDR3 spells CASSLETSKTQYF. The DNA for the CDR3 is TGTGCCAGCAGCTTAGAAACGAGTAAGACCCAGTACTTC.

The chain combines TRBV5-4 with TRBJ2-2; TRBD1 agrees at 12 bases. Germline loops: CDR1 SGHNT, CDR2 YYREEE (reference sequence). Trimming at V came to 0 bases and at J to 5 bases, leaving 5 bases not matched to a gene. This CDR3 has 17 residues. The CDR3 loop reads CASSLVGDRGQTGELFF. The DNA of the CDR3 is TGTGCCAGCAGCTTGGTGGGGGACAGGGGGCAAACCGGGGAGCTGTTTTTT.

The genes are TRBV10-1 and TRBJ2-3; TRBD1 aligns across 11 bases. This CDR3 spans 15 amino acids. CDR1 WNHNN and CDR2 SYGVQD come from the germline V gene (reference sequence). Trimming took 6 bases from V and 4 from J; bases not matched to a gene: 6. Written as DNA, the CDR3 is TGCGCCAGCAGACCAGGACAGGGGGCCGCAGATACGCAGTATTTT. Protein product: CASRPGQGAADTQYF.

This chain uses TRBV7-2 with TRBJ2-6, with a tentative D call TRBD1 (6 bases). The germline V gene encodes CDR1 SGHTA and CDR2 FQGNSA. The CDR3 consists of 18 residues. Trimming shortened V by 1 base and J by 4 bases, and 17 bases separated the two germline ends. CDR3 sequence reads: CASSLDLRRGAGANVLTF. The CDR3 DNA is TGTGCCAGCAGCTTAGACTTACGCAGGGGCGCCGGGGCCAACGTCCTGACTTTC.

The CDR3 DNA follows: TGTGCCAGCAGCTCTTCGGGACAGGGCTATGGCTACACCTTC. Translated, it gives CASSSSGQGYGYTF. The J gene is TRBJ1-2, the V gene TRBV11-2; TRBD1 matches 9 bases. Germline CDR1 SGHAT, CDR2 FQNNGV. The CDR3 totals 14 residues. The ends lost 4 bases at V and 4 bases at J; junction bases unmatched: 4. Variable domain in full (rest from reference TRBV11-2 and TRBJ1-2): EAGVAQSPRYKIIEKRQSVAFWCNPISGHATLYWYQQILGQGPKLLIQFQNNGVVDDSQLPKDRFSAERLKGVDSTLKIQPAKLEDSAVYLCASSSSGQGYGYTFGSGTRLTVV.